A single sample is the source of the 4 T cell receptor beta chains below, sequenced in a study of CXCR3-negative and CXCR3-positive naive CD8 T cells. The study made its TRB cDNA libraries by 5' RACE, adding UMI labels. TCRdb reprocessed the 5' RACE reads, keeping one entry per CDR3 protein, no DNA. The sample totals under 70,000 distinct CDR3 sequences. The sample was memory CD8+ T cells from blood. The source is a human donor in good health. Some clones in this sample may be carry-over from other donors' samples.

The CDR3 here is CASSLAAGGYEQYF. The chain joins TRBV11-2 to TRBJ2-7; TCRdb's D call, TRBD1, is unchecked because there is no DNA. This CDR3 is built from 14 residues. Looked up from germline, CDR1 is SGHAT and CDR2 is FQNNGV.

CDR3 region: CASSFLTGTGVPETQYF. The J gene is TRBJ2-5, the V gene TRBV7-9; absent DNA, TCRdb's TRBD1 call cannot be checked. This CDR3 has 17 amino acids. The germline gives CDR1 SEHNR, CDR2 FQNEAQ (reference sequence). The full variable domain, its missing parts supplied by reference TRBV7-9 and TRBJ2-5, is DTGVSQNPRHKITKRGQNVTFRCDPISEHNRLYWYRQTLGQGPEFLTYFQNEAQLEKSRLLSDRFSAERPKGSFSTLEIQRTEQGDSAMYLCASSFLTGTGVPETQYFGPGTRLLVL.

CDR3 loop: CASTGWGQETQYF. This chain links TRBV5-6 with TRBJ2-5. The CDR3 spans 13 residues. Germline V CDR1 and CDR2: SGHDT, YYEEEE. The full variable domain, completed using reference TRBV5-6 and TRBJ2-5, is DAGVTQSPTHLIKTRGQQVTLRCSPKSGHDTVSWYQQALGQGPQFIFQYYEEEERQRGNFPDRFSGHQFPNYSSELNVNALLLGDSALYLCASTGWGQETQYFGPGTRLLVL.

This sequence joins TRBV7-3 and TRBJ2-5. Germline V gives CDR1 SGHTA, CDR2 FQGTGA. The CDR3 runs to 14 residues. The CDR3 loop reads CASSLTGSQETQYF.